The T cell receptor (beta chain) described here comes from a study of blood T cell repertoires in COVID-19. Study in general: The origin of the acute and convalescent COVID-19 samples was the United States, Italy and Spain.

Sequencing was performed with immunoSEQ multiplex PCR; in TCRdb, only in-frame clones are kept and a portion is missing. The sample shows around 95,000 clones, more than 65% of them seen only once. This receptor was identified in a woman in her 70s with acute or convalescent COVID-19. Material: peripheral blood.

CDR3 protein: CATSDSLTGMEDQPQHF. The CDR3 DNA is TGTGCCACCAGTGATTCCCTTACAGGGATGGAGGATCAGCCCCAGCATTTT. The V call is TRBV24-1, the J call TRBJ1-5; TRBD1 is a possible D gene (6 bases). V was cut by 2 bases and J by 5 bases, with 18 bases left in between. The CDR3 consists of 17 residues. Germline loops: CDR1 KGHDR, CDR2 SFDVKD.